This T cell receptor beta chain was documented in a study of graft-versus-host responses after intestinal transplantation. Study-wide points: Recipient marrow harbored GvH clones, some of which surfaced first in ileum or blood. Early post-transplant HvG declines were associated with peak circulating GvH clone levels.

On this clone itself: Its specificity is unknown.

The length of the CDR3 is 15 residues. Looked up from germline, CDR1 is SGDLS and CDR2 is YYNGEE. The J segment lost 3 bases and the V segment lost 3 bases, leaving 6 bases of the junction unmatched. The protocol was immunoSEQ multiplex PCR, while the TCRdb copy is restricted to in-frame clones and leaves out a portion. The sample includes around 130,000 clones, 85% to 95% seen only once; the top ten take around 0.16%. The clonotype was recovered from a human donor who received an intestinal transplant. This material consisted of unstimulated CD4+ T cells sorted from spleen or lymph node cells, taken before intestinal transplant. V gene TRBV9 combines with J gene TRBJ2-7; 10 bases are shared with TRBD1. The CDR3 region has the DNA TGTGCCAGCAGCGAGGGGACAGGGGTTATCTACGAGCAGTACTTC. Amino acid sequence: CASSEGTGVIYEQYF.